The 5 T cell receptor beta chains in this list originate from one sample, sequenced in a study of Graves' ophthalmopathy and Graves' hyperthyroidism. As the template, RNA transcripts were used to amplify TCR beta CDR3 regions. Investigators did first-round RT-PCR with HTBI primers, then second-round multiplex PCR. MiXCR was run by TCRdb on the multiplex PCR reads, yielding one entry per CDR3 protein. This sample yields fewer than 400,000 distinct CDR3 sequences, of which roughly 18% are seen a single time; 1.6% belongs to the top ten. Source material: peripheral blood. Receptors originate from a woman under 30 with Graves' ophthalmopathy.

The V gene is TRBV29-1, the J gene TRBJ1-2; D perhaps matches TRBD1 (6 bases). Germline CDR1 reads SQVTM; CDR2 reads ANQGSEA. The CDR3 consists of 12 residues. Between the trimmed V and J ends, which lost 5 bases and 4 bases, there was a span of 11 bases. The CDR3 loop reads CSVYGQIYGYTF. The CDR3 DNA sequence: TGCAGCGTTTATGGACAGATCTATGGCTACACCTTC. Based on the CDR3 plus reference TRBV29-1 and TRBJ1-2, the full variable domain is SAVISQKPSRDICQRGTSLTIQCQVDSQVTMMFWYRQQPGQSLTLIATANQGSEATYESGFVIDKFPISRPNLTFSTLTVSNMSPEDSSIYLCSVYGQIYGYTFGSGTRLTVV.

V and J are TRBV6-1 and TRBJ1-1; 7 nucleotides line up with TRBD1. This CDR3 region has 16 residues. The V gene end was trimmed by 3 bases and the J gene end by 0 bases; junction bases not matched to a gene: 7. Germline lookup yields CDR1 MNHNS and CDR2 SASEGT. The CDR3 loop is CASSDEGAVMNTEAFF. The CDR3 nucleotides are TGTGCCAGCAGTGATGAGGGGGCCGTCATGAACACTGAAGCTTTCTTT.

This clonotype occurred many times. V usage is TRBV12-3 or TRBV12-4 and J usage is TRBJ2-7; 7 bases line up with TRBD2. The CDR3 is 12 residues long. Trimming cost V 5 bases and J 6 bases; bases outside gene matches: 4. CDR3 coding DNA: TGTGCCAGCAGTCCTGGGGGGGGCGAGCAGTACTTC. As protein: CASSPGGGEQYF.

This clonotype was found many times. J is TRBJ2-5 and V is TRBV28; D may be TRBD1 (6 bases). Trimming pared 3 bases from V and 2 bases from J, leaving 19 bases between. Germline V lookup: CDR1 MDHEN, CDR2 SYDVKM. This CDR3 spans 17 amino acids. The CDR3, as DNA: TGTGCCAGCAGTTTTATATCGCGGACAGAATTGCAAGAGACCCAGTACTTC. Protein: CASSFISRTELQETQYF.

This clonotype has ten or more counts. The chain couples TRBV29-1 to TRBJ1-2, with 10 bases aligning to TRBD1. The J segment lost 8 bases and the V segment lost 7 bases, leaving 25 bases of the junction unmatched. The CDR3 sequence is 18 residues long. Germline V gene sequence: CDR1 SQVTM, CDR2 ANQGSEA. The CDR3 DNA sequence: TGCAGCGCCTCGGGTCCGGGACAGGGGCCGTCCGGGAAGGGAGGCTACACCTTC. This encodes CSASGPGQGPSGKGGYTF.